These 10 T cell receptor beta chains share one sample of origin, sequenced in a study of T cells in localized non-small cell lung cancer. The data were produced by immunoSEQ multiplex PCR, yet TCRdb's version contains in-frame clones alone and is incomplete. The sample lists around 55,000 clones, more than 85% seen once, with around 17% in the top ten. The sample consisted of PBMCs, taken before any cancer treatment. The receptors were sampled from a female donor with stage II lung adenocarcinoma.

This clone is a singleton in its sample. The rearrangement joins TRBV7-2 to TRBJ1-5, with a possible D match to TRBD1 (6 bases). This CDR3 region has 13 residues. V lost 7 bases, J lost 7 bases, and 14 bases lay in between. CDR1 is SGHTA and CDR2 is FQGNSA in the germline V gene. The CDR3 here is CASTPGVQQPQHF. For the CDR3, the DNA is TGTGCCAGCACCCCAGGGGTGCAGCAGCCCCAGCATTTT.

V usage is TRBV14 and J usage is TRBJ2-1, with no clear D. Germline V gene lookup returns CDR1 SGHDN and CDR2 FVKESK. V was clipped by 0 bases and J by 2 bases, with 17 bases between them. CDR3 length: 18 residues. As DNA, the CDR3 is TGTGCCAGCAGCCAAGATGTGGGGTTCTTCTCGACCTACAATGAGCAGTTCTTC. Translating it yields CASSQDVGFFSTYNEQFF.

The rearrangement links TRBV6-5 to TRBJ1-2; weak D call: TRBD1 (5 bases). CDR1 MNHEY and CDR2 SVGAGI come from the germline V gene. This CDR3 contains 13 residues. The V and J ends lost 4 bases and 4 bases respectively, with 10 bases between them. The CDR3 sequence is CASSWDQSYGYTF. The CDR3 DNA is TGTGCCAGCAGTTGGGACCAGAGCTATGGCTACACCTTC.

The chain joins TRBV6-1 to TRBJ1-2; no definite D call. V was cut by 7 bases and J by 2 bases, with 14 bases left in between. Germline V gives CDR1 MNHNS, CDR2 SASEGT. The CDR3 consists of 14 residues. In nucleotides, the CDR3 is TGTGCCAGCACCCCCTCGGGCCTCAACTATGGCTACACCTTC. Translation: CASTPSGLNYGYTF.

V usage is TRBV29-1 and J usage is TRBJ1-1; D is undetermined. The CDR3 sequence is 13 residues long. The germline CDR1 and CDR2 sequences are SQVTM and ANQGSEA. V was shortened by 6 bases and J by 0 bases, with 11 bases between the two germline ends. The CDR3 region is CSVRPAMNTEAFF. CDR3 sequence (DNA): TGCAGCGTGAGGCCCGCAATGAACACTGAAGCTTTCTTT.

This clone was counted a few times. The chain carries TRBV27 and TRBJ2-3, with 7 bases lining up with TRBD1. The J segment lost 4 bases and the V segment lost 6 bases, leaving 13 bases of the junction unmatched. The V gene's germline CDR1 is MNHEY and CDR2 SMNVEV (reference sequence). The CDR3 is made up of 16 amino acids. The CDR3, as DNA: TGTGCCAGCAGCTCGACAGGGAACCCCGGCCCAGATACGCAGTATTTT. Translation gives CASSSTGNPGPDTQYF.

This clone came up a few times. This rearrangement joins TRBV2 to TRBJ2-1, with TRBD1 identical over 7 bases. J gave up 3 bases and V 5 bases, and 4 bases lay outside the gene matches. Germline-derived CDR1 and CDR2 are SNHLY and FYNNEI. The CDR3 extends over 14 amino acids. The DNA of the CDR3 is TGTGCCAGCAGTTCCGGGACAGTCTACAATGAGCAGTTCTTC. Encoded protein: CASSSGTVYNEQFF.

V usage is TRBV2 and J usage is TRBJ2-7; 8 bases map to TRBD1. The CDR3 consists of 15 residues. V lost 4 bases, J lost 3 bases, and 8 bases stayed unmatched. In germline, CDR1 is SNHLY, CDR2 FYNNEI. The CDR3 coding sequence is TGTGCCAGCAGTGCTGGACAGGGTTCTGTCTACGAGCAGTACTTC. This translates into CASSAGQGSVYEQYF.

This clone appeared a few times. The chain recombines TRBV6-5 with TRBJ1-1; no definite D call. V lost 8 bases and J lost 0, with 10 bases in between. The CDR3 length is 13 residues. CDR1 and CDR2 from the germline V gene are MNHEY and SVGAGI. Written as DNA, the CDR3 is TGTGCCAGCGGGTCGACCGTGAACACTGAAGCTTTCTTT. Its translation: CASGSTVNTEAFF.

This clone has more than one count but fewer than ten. The CDR3, as DNA: TGTGCCAGCAGTGAAGAGGCGCCCACTGAAGCTTTCTTT. Its translation: CASSEEAPTEAFF. This chain uses TRBV6-5 with TRBJ1-1; D unresolved. The V gene lost 5 bases and the J gene lost 4 bases, with 11 bases spanning the gap. This CDR3 comprises 13 residues. Germline lookup yields CDR1 MNHEY and CDR2 SVGAGI.